This T cell receptor (beta chain) was identified during a study of CD8 T cells in Susac syndrome. Findings and caveats of the study: The study's TCR sequencing and HLA analysis drew on a certain number of individuals. That number was acknowledged as relatively small.

Blood CD8+ and CD4+ T cells underwent high-throughput TCR beta sequencing. CD8+ and CD4+ T cells were negatively isolated; TEMRA cells were FACS-enriched. RNA totalling roughly 0.45 to 1 ug underwent reverse transcription with random hexamers. Multiplex PCR with immunoSEQ amplified the TCR beta CDR3 across 54 Vbeta and 13 Jbeta. TCRdb independently ran MiXCR on the immunoSEQ multiplex PCR reads; one entry per CDR3 protein. The profile covers about 180,000 distinct CDR3 sequences, with 90% to 97% appearing a single time and more than 0.09% taken by the ten largest. In the case of this clonotype: Its target is not known.

The TCR sequence derives from a human donor with multiple sclerosis. The sequenced sample consisted of CD4+ T cells from PBMCs.

CDR3 DNA sequence: TGTGCCAGCAAAAACTCAGCATTGAACACTGAAGCTTTCTTT. This encodes CASKNSALNTEAFF. This chain links TRBV6-6 with TRBJ1-1; unclear D gene. V gave up 7 bases and J gave up 0 bases, with 12 bases separating them. This CDR3 spans 14 amino acids. Germline CDR1 and CDR2: MNHNY and SVGAGI (reference sequence).